This T cell receptor beta chain came from a study of beta chain features in type 1 diabetes. Study-level findings and limits: The study found that naive, central memory and Treg TCRB repertoires appeared more similar in patients than in healthy donors.

The study reverse transcribed the entire isolated RNA, so it sequenced expressed TCRB transcripts. Some 4 million reads were obtained on average from naive, central memory and regulatory T cell samples. This table comes from immunoSEQ multiplex PCR, and its TCRdb copy is limited to in-frame clones, with some not included. The sample records 120,000 to 150,000 clones, roughly 50% being singletons. Comments on this clone: Antigen unknown.

Germline V gives CDR1 SGDLS, CDR2 YYNGEE. The CDR3 length is 16 residues. J gave up 4 bases and V 0 bases, and 7 bases lay outside the gene matches. J is TRBJ2-1 and V is TRBV9, with 7 bases identical to TRBD2. Source material: Tregs from blood. This clonotype was sampled from a man aged 18 to 30 in good health. The CDR3: CASSVVSSGAYNEQFF. The CDR3 nucleotides read TGTGCCAGCAGCGTAGTTTCCAGCGGGGCTTACAATGAGCAGTTCTTC.